The text below deals with one T cell receptor beta chain. Its antigen is unidentified. TCRdb processed the 5' RACE reads anew with MiXCR; each CDR3 protein has one entry. The sample lists 1.5 million to 2 million distinct CDR3 sequences, more than 30% occurring once. The source of the sample is a study of identical twins. Study observations and caveats: Beta out-of-frame sequences displayed a weaker excess of sharing between twins. Excess low generation probability was seen in twin-shared out-of-frame alpha sequences. Monozygotic twin pairs showed more out-of-frame TCR alpha sharing than models estimated.

The CDR3 totals 14 residues. The receptor was isolated from a newborn girl in good health. Specimen: cord blood. The gene calls are TRBV12-3 or TRBV12-4 and TRBJ2-4; 9 bases are shared with TRBD2. The better agreement between TRBJ2-5 and the DNA end casts doubt on the J call. Here the CDR3 reads CASMRPGTSETQYF. Written as DNA, the CDR3 is TGTGCCAGCATGCGTCCCGGGACTAGCGAGACCCAGTACTTC.